Each of the 3 T cell receptor beta chains below was sequenced from the same sample in a study of control samples from healthy donors and cancer patients. Clones were read by immunoSEQ multiplex PCR, and TCRdb kept only the in-frame ones, dropping some. The table has under 150,000 clones, roughly nine tenths seen once. Sequencing was carried out using blood. The receptors derive from a man aged 25 to 40 in good health.

The rearrangement uses TRBV7-2 and TRBJ1-1; 8 bases map to TRBD1. Germline-derived CDR1 and CDR2 are SGHTA and FQGNSA. The J segment lost 0 bases and the V segment lost 2 bases, leaving 5 bases of the junction unmatched. The CDR3 contains 16 residues. The CDR3 nucleotides read TGTGCCAGCAGCTTAAGGAGGACAGGGCTGAACACTGAAGCTTTCTTT. Its translation is CASSLRRTGLNTEAFF.

V usage is TRBV6-2 or TRBV6-3 and J usage is TRBJ2-1; D might be TRBD1 (6 bases). V was pared by 2 bases and J by 7 bases, with 15 bases between. This CDR3 comprises 15 residues. Germline V gene sequence: CDR1 MNHEY, CDR2 SVGEGT. CDR3 nucleotides: TGTGCCAGCAGTTACGGAACAGGGCGAGGGAATGAGCAGTTCTTC. It specifies CASSYGTGRGNEQFF.

This chain uses TRBV7-6 with TRBJ2-1; 9 positions agree with TRBD1. The germline CDR1 and CDR2 sequences are SGHVS and FNYEAQ. The junction had 7 bases not matched to a gene; V was cut back by 4 bases and J by 6 bases. This CDR3 comprises 15 residues. The DNA for the CDR3 is TGTGCCAGCAGCTCTGGGACAGGGTCGGGCAATGAGCAGTTCTTC. This codes for CASSSGTGSGNEQFF.